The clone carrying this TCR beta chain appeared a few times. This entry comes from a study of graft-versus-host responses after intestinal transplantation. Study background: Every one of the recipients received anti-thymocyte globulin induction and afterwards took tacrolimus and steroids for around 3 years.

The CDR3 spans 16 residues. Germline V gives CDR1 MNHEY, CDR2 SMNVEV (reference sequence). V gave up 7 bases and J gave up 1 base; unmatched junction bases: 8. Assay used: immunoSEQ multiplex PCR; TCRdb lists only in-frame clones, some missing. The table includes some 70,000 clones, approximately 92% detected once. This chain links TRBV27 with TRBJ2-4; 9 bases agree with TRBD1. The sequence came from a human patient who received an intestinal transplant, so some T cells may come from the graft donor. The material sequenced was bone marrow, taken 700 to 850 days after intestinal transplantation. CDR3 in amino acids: CASTPGQGYAKNIQYF. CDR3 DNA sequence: TGTGCCAGCACTCCGGGACAGGGTTATGCCAAAAACATTCAGTACTTC.